These 3 T cell receptor beta chains share one sample of origin, sequenced in a study of T cell responses to AZD1222 COVID-19 vaccine. Only in-frame clones appear in the TCRdb table, and some are missing; sequencing was by immunoSEQ multiplex PCR. The data show 150,000 to 200,000 clones, with 80% to 90% seen just once and 0.4% to 0.5% held by the top ten. Specimen: peripheral blood, collected on day 0 of AZD1222 vaccination. The origin of the receptors is an adult in good health.

This clone was detected only once. This chain uses TRBV7-9 with TRBJ1-2; no clear D gene. Germline loops: CDR1 SEHNR, CDR2 FQNEAQ (reference sequence). Trimming left V 1 base short and J 4 bases short, with 16 bases between. The CDR3 spans 16 residues. CDR3 DNA: TGTGCCAGCAGCTTAGTTTGGGAGAAGAACTCCTATGGCTACACCTTC. Residues: CASSLVWEKNSYGYTF.

The chain joins TRBV19 to TRBJ1-4, with 9 bases aligning to TRBD1. The CDR3 has 14 residues. In germline, CDR1 is LNHDA, CDR2 SQIVND (reference sequence). V was clipped by 4 bases and J by 8 bases; unmatched bases: 5. CDR3 DNA sequence: TGTGCCAGTAGTACGACAGGGGGAGTGGAAAAACTGTTTTTT. Protein sequence: CASSTTGGVEKLFF.

The chain employs TRBV7-2 and TRBJ1-1; 12 bases are shared with TRBD1. The V gene end was trimmed by 5 bases and the J gene end by 5 bases; junction bases not matched to a gene: 12. The CDR3 extends over 17 amino acids. CDR1 SGHTA and CDR2 FQGNSA come from the germline V gene. The CDR3: CASSPGWDRGRWTEAFF. CDR3 sequence (DNA): TGTGCCAGCAGCCCTGGTTGGGACAGGGGGCGATGGACTGAAGCTTTCTTT.